These 12 T cell receptor beta chains were sequenced from one sample in a study of shared clonotypes between healthy human individuals. Generated by immunoSEQ multiplex PCR, the TCRdb table keeps only in-frame clones and is missing some. Among millions of clones listed, 90% to 95% were seen once. The sequenced sample was naive CD4+ T cells sorted from blood. The subset was: CD45RA+ positively selected. These receptors all stem from a man aged 18 to 29 in good health.

The CDR3 DNA reads as TGTGCCAGTAGTATTTCGGGCAGTTTAGCCAAAAACATTCAGTACTTC. Encoded protein: CASSISGSLAKNIQYF. The V and J genes are TRBV19 and TRBJ2-4; the D is unclear. The CDR3 is 16 amino acids. The germline gives CDR1 LNHDA, CDR2 SQIVND (reference sequence). V lost 3 bases and J lost 0, with 12 bases in between.

This clone is a singleton in its sample. The chain employs TRBV2 and TRBJ2-2; TRBD2 matches 13 bases. This CDR3 region has 16 residues. The germline CDR1 and CDR2 sequences are SNHLY and FYNNEI. V was clipped by 6 bases and J by 5 bases; unmatched bases: 6. For the CDR3, the DNA is TGTGCCAGCAGAATGATACTAGCGGGGGGGACCGGGGAGCTGTTTTTT. This translates into CASRMILAGGTGELFF.

The chain recombines TRBV5-5 with TRBJ2-3; 10 bases are a match to TRBD1. The germline gives CDR1 SGHKS, CDR2 YYEKEE (reference sequence). J was trimmed by 6 bases and V by 3 bases; bases with no gene match: 1. This CDR3 region has 13 residues. CDR3 in amino acids: CASSWTGGDTQYF. The DNA of the CDR3 is TGTGCCAGCAGCTGGACAGGGGGGGATACGCAGTATTTT.

V is TRBV18 and J is TRBJ1-1; D gene ambiguous. Per germline, CDR1 KGHSH and CDR2 LQKENI. V lost 1 base and J 0 bases, leaving 12 bases between the germline ends. The CDR3 consists of 16 residues. The CDR3: CASSPRLGSLNTEAFF. DNA for the CDR3: TGTGCCAGCTCACCACGGTTAGGCAGCTTGAACACTGAAGCTTTCTTT.

As for this clone: This sample includes further DNA sequences coding for the same CDR3. V gene TRBV10-3 combines with J gene TRBJ1-4, with D tentatively TRBD1 (5 bases). Between the trimmed V and J ends, which lost 6 bases and 3 bases, there was a span of 11 bases. The V gene's germline CDR1 is ENHRY and CDR2 SYGVKD. The CDR3 is 14 amino acids. Here the CDR3 reads CAISGGGSNEKLFF. As DNA, the CDR3 is TGTGCCATCAGCGGGGGAGGTTCTAATGAAAAACTGTTTTTT.

This sequence joins TRBV10-2 and TRBJ2-3; the D is unclear. The CDR3 contains 14 residues. V gave up 2 bases and J gave up 5 bases, with 11 bases separating them. Germline loops: CDR1 WSHSY, CDR2 SAAADI. This CDR3 reads CASSETAILDTQYF. The CDR3 DNA is TGCGCCAGCAGTGAGACCGCAATCTTAGATACGCAGTATTTT.

The rearrangement uses TRBV7-2 and TRBJ1-6; possible D gene TRBD1, 5 bases. Between the trimmed V and J ends, which lost 6 bases and 2 bases, there was a span of 5 bases. Germline CDR1 reads SGHTA; CDR2 reads FQGNSA. The CDR3 runs to 13 residues. CDR3 DNA sequence: TGTGCCAGCAGACAGGCCTATAATTCACCCCTCCACTTT. Translation: CASRQAYNSPLHF.

The chain uses TRBV30 and TRBJ1-3; tentatively, D is TRBD1 (6 bases). This CDR3 is built from 13 residues. Germline lookup yields CDR1 GTSNPN and CDR2 SVGIG (reference sequence). Deletions cut 4 bases from V and 2 bases from J, with 9 bases between. The CDR3, as DNA: TGTGCCTGGACCCCAGGGGCTGGAAACACCATATATTTT. Protein product: CAWTPGAGNTIYF.

The V call is TRBV28, the J call TRBJ1-2; TRBD1 matches 9 bases. Trimming removed 6 bases from V and 8 bases from J; junction bases left unmatched: 10. The CDR3 is made up of 14 amino acids. Germline CDR1 and CDR2: MDHEN and SYDVKM. CDR3 sequence: CASSNKQGAYGYTF. Written as DNA, the CDR3 is TGTGCCAGCAGCAATAAACAGGGGGCTTACGGCTACACCTTC.

This clone was observed a single time. The gene calls are TRBV6-1 and TRBJ2-2; 8 positions agree with TRBD1. J was trimmed by 5 bases and V by 1 base; bases with no gene match: 9. This CDR3 has 17 residues. Germline V gives CDR1 MNHNS, CDR2 SASEGT. CDR3 in amino acids: CASSEGTSGGRTGELFF. DNA for the CDR3: TGTGCCAGCAGTGAAGGGACTTCAGGGGGCCGGACCGGGGAGCTGTTTTTT.

This clone has a single count. The chain combines TRBV5-6 with TRBJ2-7, with D unclear. V was shortened by 2 bases and J by 3 bases, with 6 bases between the two germline ends. There are 12 residues in the CDR3. Per the germline V gene, CDR1 is SGHDT and CDR2 is YYEEEE. The CDR3 sequence: CASSFTDYEQYF. The CDR3 DNA is TGTGCCAGCAGCTTTACGGACTACGAGCAGTACTTC.

This chain joins TRBV19 and TRBJ1-5, with D unclear. The V gene lost 7 bases and the J gene lost 11 bases, with 18 bases spanning the gap. The CDR3 is 13 amino acids. The germline CDR1 and CDR2 sequences are LNHDA and SQIVND (reference sequence). For the CDR3, the DNA is TGTGCCAGTAAAGACGCCTACCCTACGGCCCAGCATTTT. This gives the protein CASKDAYPTAQHF.